This T cell receptor (beta chain) came from a study of cytomegalovirus exposure and HLA in healthy donors. About this clone: Its antigen is not known.

Germline lookup yields CDR1 MNHEY and CDR2 SVGAGI. The CDR3 loop spans 15 amino acids. Trimming removed 0 bases from V and 0 bases from J, with 8 bases in between. The PCR was carried out with 60 Vbeta primers and 13 Jbeta primers. Only in-frame clones appear in the TCRdb table, and some are missing; sequencing was by immunoSEQ multiplex PCR. The top ten hold roughly 5.3% of the sample, which has roughly 100,000 clones, 84% seen once. General study findings and limits: The authors later found most CMV-associated TCR beta chains appeared HLA-restricted. For TCR beta chains, V- and J-gene trimming was later linked to a missense DCLRE1C variant. It was 160 or so TCR beta chains that were listed as cytomegalovirus-associated.

The sample comprised PBMCs. The sequence derives from a woman under 30 in good health and CMV-seropositive. The chain joins TRBV6-5 to TRBJ1-2; D is ambiguous. CDR3 nucleotide sequence: TGTGCCAGCAGTTACTCCGCCCTAGCTAACTATGGCTACACCTTC. It is translated as CASSYSALANYGYTF.